The 17 T cell receptor beta chains given below trace back to one sample, sequenced in a study of CD8+CD57+ T cells in acquired aplastic anemia (dated by TCRdb to the late 2010s). The patients picked for sequencing were ones in whom flow cytometry had shown an expansion of CD8+CD57+ cells. Sequencing relied on an Illumina HiSeq 2000. Profiling of TCR beta VDJ combinations and CDR3 sequences used genomic DNA as the template. Using fastp trimming at Q25 and MiXCR clonotype assembly, TCRdb reanalyzed the public sequencing data and kept in-frame beta chains. Under each unique CDR3 protein, matching rows form one entry showing the most common genes and DNA. The sample records about 470,000 distinct CDR3 sequences, around 33% of which are singletons. About 0.8% of the sample goes to the ten largest clones. The sequencing input was sorted CD4+, CD8+, or CD8+CD57+ T cells (not recorded which) from PBMCs. The source of these receptors is a human donor with aplastic anemia.

This clonotype was observed a few times. This chain uses TRBV6-1 with TRBJ1-2; D remains ambiguous. In germline, CDR1 is MNHNS, CDR2 SASEGT. Trimming removed 2 bases at V and 6 bases at J, with 13 bases between. This CDR3 contains 14 residues. The DNA for the CDR3 is TGTGCCAGCAGTGAAATCGGGGAGGCGGATGGCTACACCTTC. Its translation: CASSEIGEADGYTF.

This chain connects TRBV29-1 to TRBJ1-1, with D perhaps matching TRBD1 (5 bases). The V end lost 7 bases, the J end lost 1 base, and 10 bases lay between the germline ends. The CDR3 spans 12 residues. Per germline, CDR1 SQVTM and CDR2 ANQGSEA. The CDR3 protein is CSAGTPNTEAFF. In DNA, the CDR3 is TGCAGCGCCGGGACTCCGAACACTGAAGCTTTCTTT.

Of note for this clonotype: One base away lies a much larger clone, so this may be a sequencing read error. The chain carries TRBV19 and TRBJ2-7, with D possibly called TRBD1 or TRBD2 (5 bases each). Trimming cost V 4 bases and J 9 bases, with 10 bases left between them. Germline assignment: CDR1 LNHDA and CDR2 SQIVND (reference sequence). The CDR3 has 11 residues. The CDR3 region is CASSKERGQYF. DNA of the CDR3: TGTGCCAGTAGTAAGGAGAGGGGGCAGTACTTC. Variable domain in full (rest from reference TRBV19 and TRBJ2-7): DGGITQSPKYLFRKEGQNVTLSCEQNLNHDAMYWYRQDPGQGLRLIYYSQIVNDFQKGDIAEGYSVSREKKESFPLTVTSAQKNPTAFYLCASSKERGQYFGPGTRLTVT.

This rearrangement joins TRBV14 to TRBJ1-1, with D unclear. This CDR3 has 16 residues. Germline CDR1 and CDR2: SGHDN and FVKESK. The V end was cut by 2 bases, the J end by 1 base, with 14 bases between. The CDR3 loop reads CASSQRQIGTNTEAFF. In nucleotides, the CDR3 is TGTGCCAGCAGCCAAAGGCAGATTGGAACGAACACTGAAGCTTTCTTT.

V gene TRBV19 combines with J gene TRBJ2-5; the D gene is possibly TRBD1 (6 bases). The CDR3 runs to 13 residues. Germline V gives CDR1 LNHDA, CDR2 SQIVND (reference sequence). Trimming removed 4 bases at V and 4 bases at J, with 10 bases between. The CDR3 loop reads CASSNEDRETQYF. In nucleotides, the CDR3 is TGTGCCAGTAGTAATGAGGACAGAGAGACCCAGTACTTC.

CDR3 loop: CSARGLAGVGEQFF. The CDR3, as DNA: TGCAGTGCTAGGGGACTAGCGGGAGTCGGCGAGCAGTTCTTC. The chain joins TRBV20-1 to TRBJ2-1, with 14 bases aligning to TRBD2. Germline lookup yields CDR1 DFQATT and CDR2 SNEGSKA (reference sequence). The CDR3 is made up of 14 amino acids. Unmatched junction bases numbered 5, after V lost 3 bases and J lost 10 bases.

This clonotype was observed a single time. V gene TRBV19 combines with J gene TRBJ1-5; no definite D call. The length of the CDR3 is 12 residues. Trimming pared 6 bases from V and 6 bases from J, leaving 9 bases between. The germline gives CDR1 LNHDA, CDR2 SQIVND (reference sequence). The CDR3 nucleotides are TGTGCCAGTAGAGGGTGGTCTCAGCCCCAGCATTTT. Translated, it gives CASRGWSQPQHF.

The sample holds many counts of this clonotype. The rearrangement joins TRBV7-3 to TRBJ1-1; D may be TRBD1 (5 bases). V lost 5 bases and J 5 bases, leaving 15 bases between the germline ends. Germline V lookup: CDR1 SGHTA, CDR2 FQGTGA. CDR3 length: 14 residues. Here the CDR3 DNA reads TGTGCCAGCAGCGCAATGCAGGGTACGACTGAAGCTTTCTTT. This sequence encodes CASSAMQGTTEAFF.

This clonotype occurred a few times. The chain carries TRBV4-3 and TRBJ2-1, with D possibly TRBD2 on 6 matching bases. In germline, CDR1 is LGHNA, CDR2 YSLEER. The CDR3 sequence is 13 residues long. Trimming took off 5 bases at V and 6 bases at J, with 11 bases between the two ends. CDR3 DNA sequence: TGCGCCAGCAGCGGAGGGCCAATCAATGAGCAGTTCTTC. This gives the protein CASSGGPINEQFF.

This clonotype was picked up a small number of times. Germline and junction disagree at one end, which may indicate a read error. The chain employs TRBV6-1 and TRBJ1-1, with 9 positions matching TRBD1. Germline CDR1 reads MNHNS; CDR2 reads SASEGT. CDR3 length: 14 residues. The chain's CDR3 is CASREGTGSTEAFF. In nucleotides, the CDR3 is TGTGCCAGCAGGGAAGGGACAGGGAGCACTGAAGCTTTCTTT.

The rearrangement joins TRBV24-1 to TRBJ2-1, with 9 bases lining up with TRBD2. The CDR3 extends over 14 amino acids. Germline V gene lookup returns CDR1 KGHDR and CDR2 SFDVKD. Germline trimming cut 5 bases from V and 9 bases from J; bases unmatched to any gene: 7. CDR3 sequence: CATSVSGRKGEQFF. CDR3 DNA: TGTGCCACCAGTGTTAGCGGGAGAAAGGGTGAGCAGTTCTTC.

The rearrangement links TRBV6-1 to TRBJ1-6, with D hard to call. Germline values: CDR1 MNHNS, CDR2 SASEGT. Deletions cut 0 bases from V and 7 bases from J, with 13 bases between. The length of the CDR3 is 16 residues. CDR3 DNA sequence: TGTGCCAGCAGTGAAGCCTTCGACATTCGGAATTCACCCCTCCACTTT. Translated: CASSEAFDIRNSPLHF.

This clonotype was observed many times. V gene TRBV7-2 combines with J gene TRBJ2-7, with 9 nucleotides matching TRBD1. Germline-derived CDR1 and CDR2 are SGHTA and FQGNSA. CDR3 size: 16 residues. Trimming at V came to 4 bases and at J to 2 bases, leaving 9 bases not matched to a gene. CDR3 nucleotide sequence: TGTGCCAGCAGCTCAACACCGGGACAGGGTCCCTACGAGCAGTACTTC. Amino acid sequence: CASSSTPGQGPYEQYF.

CDR3: CSCRRLTRPVLSYEQYF. Written as DNA, the CDR3 is TGCAGTTGCCGTCGACTGACCCGCCCCGTTCTCTCCTACGAGCAGTACTTC. The chain employs TRBV20-1 and TRBJ2-7; D remains unclear. V was trimmed by 8 bases and J by 0 bases, leaving 26 bases between them. The CDR3 is 17 amino acids. The V gene's germline CDR1 is DFQATT and CDR2 SNEGSKA (reference sequence).

This clonotype was recorded at least ten times. The chain recombines TRBV25-1 with TRBJ1-5, with D maybe TRBD1 (6 bases). Deletions cut 3 bases from V and 8 bases from J, with 14 bases between. The CDR3 is 14 amino acids. Germline CDR1 reads MGHDK; CDR2 reads SYGVNS. The CDR3 protein is CASSELGAYKPQHF. Written as DNA, the CDR3 is TGTGCCAGCAGTGAGTTGGGGGCTTATAAGCCCCAGCATTTT. Using reference TRBV25-1 and TRBJ1-5 for the parts outside the CDR3, the full variable domain is EADIYQTPRYLVIGTGKKITLECSQTMGHDKMYWYQQDPGMELHLIHYSYGVNSTEKGDLSSESTVSRIRTEHFPLTLESARPSHTSQYLCASSELGAYKPQHFGDGTRLSIL.

This clonotype has a count of ten or more. The CDR3 here is CASSISGQGEYEQYF. Here the CDR3 DNA reads TGTGCCAGTAGTATATCCGGACAGGGTGAATACGAGCAGTACTTC. This chain joins TRBV19 and TRBJ2-7; 8 bases match TRBD1. The J segment lost 4 bases and the V segment lost 2 bases, leaving 7 bases of the junction unmatched. In germline, CDR1 is LNHDA, CDR2 SQIVND (reference sequence). The CDR3 covers 15 residues.

The gene calls are TRBV12-3 or TRBV12-4 and TRBJ1-2; maybe TRBD1 (6 bases). This CDR3 comprises 14 residues. Trimming took 6 bases from V and 4 from J, leaving 15 bases between them. As DNA, the CDR3 is TGTGCCAGCAGCCCAGACAGGACTCTCTATGGCTACACCTTC. Translated: CASSPDRTLYGYTF.